This TCR beta chain comes out of a study of PD-1 blockade in classical Hodgkin lymphoma. Documented time point: cycle 4 day 1 (C4D1), after around six weeks of nivolumab. Patients all relapsed after autologous stem cell transplantation, and there was variation in brentuximab vedotin exposure. Here immunoSEQ multiplex PCR was the method, and the copy in TCRdb shows in-frame clones only, minus some. The table shows 100,000 or so clones, with 89% occurring only once. On this clone: As yet, its antigen is unknown.

Germline loops: CDR1 SEHNR, CDR2 FQNEAQ (reference sequence). This CDR3 is built from 14 residues. Trimming shortened V by 3 bases and J by 0 bases, and 8 bases separated the two germline ends. Points from the study as a whole: CD4+ TCR diversity, unlike CD8+, climbed significantly by C4D1.

The specimen was peripheral blood mononuclear cells (PBMCs), collected before the fourth cycle of nivolumab. The source of this sequence is a human donor with classical Hodgkin lymphoma. The chain carries TRBV7-9 and TRBJ1-1; weak D call: TRBD1 (5 bases). CDR3 DNA: TGTGCCAGCAGCTTCCAGGGAATGAACACTGAAGCTTTCTTT. It codes for CASSFQGMNTEAFF. The variable domain in full, completed from reference TRBV7-9 and TRBJ1-1, reads DTGVSQNPRHKITKRGQNVTFRCDPISEHNRLYWYRQTLGQGPEFLTYFQNEAQLEKSRLLSDRFSAERPKGSFSTLEIQRTEQGDSAMYLCASSFQGMNTEAFFGQGTRLTVV.